This entry lists 27 T cell receptor beta chains sequenced from one sample in a study of control samples from healthy donors and cancer patients. The assay was immunoSEQ multiplex PCR, and TCRdb's table has in-frame clones only and misses some. Among tens of thousands of clones listed, approximately 92% were seen once. Sequencing was carried out using PBMCs. These receptors all stem from a man younger than 40 with colorectal cancer.

The V gene is TRBV27, the J gene TRBJ2-1, with 14 bases that match TRBD2. Germline V gives CDR1 MNHEY, CDR2 SMNVEV (reference sequence). With V trimmed by 5 bases and J by 9 bases, 9 bases remained unmatched. CDR3 length: 16 residues. As DNA, the CDR3 is TGTGCCAGCAGTCCTAGTATGACTAGCGGGGGGGGTGAGCAGTTCTTC. Amino acids: CASSPSMTSGGGEQFF.

This sequence joins TRBV5-4 and TRBJ1-6; D gene ambiguous. V was pared by 0 bases and J by 6 bases, with 7 bases between. The CDR3 covers 14 residues. Germline loops: CDR1 SGHNT, CDR2 YYREEE (reference sequence). CDR3 in amino acids: CASSLALSNSPLHF. CDR3 coding DNA: TGTGCCAGCAGCTTGGCACTCAGTAATTCACCCCTCCACTTT.

This chain joins TRBV27 and TRBJ2-5, with 9 bases matching TRBD1. After removal of 2 bases from V and 2 bases from J, the junction contained 15 bases not matched to a gene. The CDR3 sequence is 19 residues long. Per germline, CDR1 MNHEY and CDR2 SMNVEV (reference sequence). The CDR3 protein is CASSLTPPGQGLLQETQYF. The DNA of the CDR3 is TGTGCCAGCAGTTTAACCCCTCCAGGACAGGGGTTATTGCAAGAGACCCAGTACTTC.

This rearrangement joins TRBV5-8 to TRBJ1-1; maybe TRBD1 (6 bases). V lost 4 bases and J lost 1, with 14 bases in between. Per the germline V gene, CDR1 is SGHTS and CDR2 is YDEGEE. The CDR3 is 15 residues long. CDR3 nucleotide sequence: TGTGCCAGCAGCCTCTATACGGGGGCGAACACTGAAGCTTTCTTT. This encodes CASSLYTGANTEAFF. The full variable domain, completed using reference TRBV5-8 and TRBJ1-1, is EAGVTQSPTHLIKTRGQQATLRCSPISGHTSVYWYQQALGLGLQFLLWYDEGEERNRGNFPPRFSGRQFPNYSSELNVNALELEDSALYLCASSLYTGANTEAFFGQGTRLTVV.

The CDR3 is CASSQVSLAGTDTQYF. The CDR3, as DNA: TGTGCCAGCAGCCAAGTGTCGCTAGCGGGGACTGATACGCAGTATTTT. The rearrangement links TRBV3-1 (or the pseudogene TRBV3-2) to TRBJ2-3, with 9 bases aligning to TRBD2. The CDR3 covers 16 residues. V shed 1 base, J shed 6 bases, and the junction held 8 bases outside the gene matches. Germline lookup yields CDR1 LGHDT and CDR2 YNNKEL (reference sequence).

The chain uses TRBV4-3 and TRBJ1-2; possibly TRBD1 for D (6 bases). The CDR3 loop spans 13 amino acids. Trimming shortened V by 3 bases and J by 6 bases, and 11 bases separated the two germline ends. Per the germline V gene, CDR1 is LGHNA and CDR2 is YSLEER. The CDR3 DNA follows: TGCGCCAGCAGCCAGGTGGCAGGGGATGGCTACACCTTC. It specifies CASSQVAGDGYTF.

This rearrangement joins TRBV4-3 to TRBJ1-1; a possible D gene is TRBD1 (6 bases). From germline, CDR1 is LGHNA and CDR2 YSLEER. The length of the CDR3 is 15 residues. V lost 1 base and J lost 6, with 15 bases in between. CDR3 sequence: CASSQVWGEGAEAFF. As DNA, the CDR3 is TGCGCCAGCAGCCAAGTATGGGGAGAGGGGGCTGAAGCTTTCTTT.

V is TRBV7-2 and J is TRBJ1-1, with D hard to call. Trimming cost V 3 bases and J 1 base, with 12 bases left between them. This CDR3 contains 15 residues. Germline CDR1 reads SGHTA; CDR2 reads FQGNSA. The CDR3 loop reads CASSFGGYKNTEAFF. CDR3 in DNA: TGTGCCAGCAGCTTCGGAGGGTACAAGAACACTGAAGCTTTCTTT.

The V gene is TRBV29-1, the J gene TRBJ1-1; TRBD1 agrees at 9 bases. The V segment lost 5 bases and the J segment 1 base; nucleotides outside the gene matches: 14. The CDR3 loop spans 17 amino acids. Germline V gives CDR1 SQVTM, CDR2 ANQGSEA. In DNA form, the CDR3 reads TGCAGCGTTCCCCACAAGGGGGACAGGGAAGGGAACACTGAAGCTTTCTTT. Residues: CSVPHKGDREGNTEAFF.

The J gene is TRBJ1-5, the V gene TRBV30; maybe TRBD1 (5 bases). The CDR3 has 15 amino acids. Germline V gives CDR1 GTSNPN, CDR2 SVGIG (reference sequence). V lost 1 base to trimming and J lost 0 bases, with 10 bases between them. CDR3 nucleotides: TGTGCCTGGAGTGGGACACCCTATAGCAATCAGCCCCAGCATTTT. Protein product: CAWSGTPYSNQPQHF. Filled out from reference TRBV30 and TRBJ1-5, the complete variable domain reads SQTIHQWPATLVQPVGSPLSLECTVEGTSNPNLYWYRQAAGRGLQLLFYSVGIGQISSEVPQNLSASRPQDRQFILSSKKLLLSDSGFYLCAWSGTPYSNQPQHFGDGTRLSIL.

The CDR3, as DNA: TGTGCCTGGAGTGTAGAGACCTTCAGGAGGGGAACTGAAGCTTTCTTT. Translated, it gives CAWSVETFRRGTEAFF. The chain combines TRBV30 with TRBJ1-1; TRBD1 is a possible D gene (5 bases). The CDR3 is 16 residues long. The germline V gene encodes CDR1 GTSNPN and CDR2 SVGIG (reference sequence). Trimming removed 0 bases at V and 5 bases at J, with 19 bases between.

The chain carries TRBV18 and TRBJ1-3; the match to TRBD1 covers 10 bases. J was trimmed by 2 bases and V by 3 bases; bases with no gene match: 10. The germline gives CDR1 KGHSH, CDR2 LQKENI. The CDR3 runs to 18 residues. CDR3 nucleotides: TGTGCCAGCTCACCGTATATGGGACAGGGGTCCCCTGGAAACACCATATATTTT. This sequence encodes CASSPYMGQGSPGNTIYF.

This CDR3 reads CASIHGASETQYF. CDR3 bases: TGTGCCAGCATCCACGGGGCTTCAGAGACCCAGTACTTC. The chain links TRBV7-9 to TRBJ2-5; D is tentatively TRBD1 or TRBD2 (5 bases each). Germline V CDR1 and CDR2: SEHNR, FQNEAQ (reference sequence). There are 13 residues in the CDR3. Trimming stripped 7 bases from V and 4 bases from J, with 13 bases between.

The rearrangement links TRBV5-8 to TRBJ1-1; TRBD1 aligns across 8 bases. Germline loops: CDR1 SGHTS, CDR2 YDEGEE. With V trimmed by 3 bases and J by 6 bases, 4 bases remained unmatched. The CDR3 is made up of 13 amino acids. As DNA, the CDR3 is TGTGCCAGCAGCTCACAGGGGGAGGCTGAAGCTTTCTTT. Amino acids: CASSSQGEAEAFF.

The chain couples TRBV27 to TRBJ2-6; TRBD1 might be the D (7 bases). Germline V gene lookup returns CDR1 MNHEY and CDR2 SMNVEV (reference sequence). V lost 5 bases and J 4 bases, leaving 12 bases between the germline ends. This CDR3 is 15 amino acids long. The CDR3 bases are TGTGCCAGCAGTCCAGGGGGGTGGGGGGCCAACGTCCTGACTTTC. Encoded protein: CASSPGGWGANVLTF.

The chain combines TRBV9 with TRBJ1-6, with D possibly matching TRBD1 (5 bases). V was clipped by 3 bases and J by 10 bases, with 11 bases between them. The CDR3 loop spans 13 amino acids. Germline lookup yields CDR1 SGDLS and CDR2 YYNGEE. CDR3 coding DNA: TGTGCCAGCAGCGAAACCGGGACGTCACCCCTCCACTTT. It translates to CASSETGTSPLHF.

The chain joins TRBV20-1 to TRBJ1-4; D is undetermined. Germline CDR1 is DFQATT and CDR2 is SNEGSKA (reference sequence). V was shortened by 6 bases and J by 7 bases, with 9 bases between the two germline ends. This CDR3 contains 11 residues. This chain's CDR3 is CSAGFGEKLFF. In nucleotides, the CDR3 is TGCAGTGCCGGGTTTGGTGAAAAACTGTTTTTT.

The J gene is TRBJ2-7, the V gene TRBV7-8; a possible D gene is TRBD2 (5 bases). Trimming cost V 4 bases and J 5 bases, with 15 bases left between them. The CDR3 is 14 amino acids. From germline, CDR1 is SGHVS and CDR2 FQNEAQ. DNA of the CDR3: TGTGCCAGCAGCTCGAGTGAGGGATGGGACGAGCAGTACGTC. Encoded protein: CASSSSEGWDEQYV.

The chain carries TRBV5-4 and TRBJ2-5; no definite D call. CDR1 SGHNT and CDR2 YYREEE come from the germline V gene (reference sequence). The ends were cut back, 0 bases at V and 2 bases at J, with 11 bases in the middle. The CDR3 is 15 residues long. The CDR3 sequence: CASSLDLALQETQYF. The CDR3 bases are TGTGCCAGCAGCTTGGATCTGGCACTTCAAGAGACCCAGTACTTC.

The chain links TRBV5-1 to TRBJ1-1; D is unclear. The germline V gene encodes CDR1 SGHRS and CDR2 YFSETQ. V was cut by 1 base and J by 6 bases, with 13 bases left in between. This CDR3 region has 14 residues. Here the CDR3 DNA reads TGCGCCAGCAGCTTGTTTGGGGTCGGGGCTGAAGCTTTCTTT. Translated, it gives CASSLFGVGAEAFF. The variable domain in full, completed from reference TRBV5-1 and TRBJ1-1, reads KAGVTQTPRYLIKTRGQQVTLSCSPISGHRSVSWYQQTPGQGLQFLFEYFSETQRNKGNFPGRFSGRQFSNSRSEMNVSTLELGDSALYLCASSLFGVGAEAFFGQGTRLTVV.

V gene TRBV6-6 combines with J gene TRBJ1-1; D is unclear. Germline V CDR1 and CDR2: MNHNY, SVGAGI (reference sequence). The CDR3 consists of 13 residues. Trimming removed 6 bases at V and 0 bases at J, with 8 bases between. In nucleotides, the CDR3 is TGTGCCAGCAGGGGGAGAGTGAACACTGAAGCTTTCTTT. It yields the protein CASRGRVNTEAFF.

This sequence joins TRBV7-2 and TRBJ1-4; D remains unclear. The CDR3 covers 12 residues. The germline V gene has CDR1 SGHTA and CDR2 FQGNSA. Trimming took 7 bases from V and 10 from J, leaving 13 bases between them. Here the CDR3 DNA reads TGTGCCAGCAACGATATAGATGGAAAACTGTTTTTT. This encodes CASNDIDGKLFF.

This sequence joins TRBV3-1 (or the pseudogene TRBV3-2) and TRBJ2-5; D gene ambiguous. CDR1 is LGHDT, CDR2 YNNKEL, per germline (reference sequence). V was pared by 2 bases and J by 5 bases, with 3 bases between. There are 11 residues in the CDR3. This CDR3 is CASSQSETQYF. CDR3 bases: TGTGCCAGCAGCCAATCGGAGACCCAGTACTTC.

This chain connects TRBV6-1 to TRBJ1-1; D gene ambiguous. The V end was cut by 2 bases, the J end by 3 bases, with 10 bases between. This CDR3 contains 14 residues. Germline CDR1 MNHNS, CDR2 SASEGT. The CDR3 protein is CASSEPGSHTEAFF. The CDR3 DNA reads TGTGCCAGCAGTGAACCGGGGAGTCACACTGAAGCTTTCTTT.

J is TRBJ1-1 and V is TRBV4-3; no clear D. Germline CDR1 is LGHNA and CDR2 is YSLEER. The CDR3 consists of 15 residues. V dropped 3 bases and J dropped 1 base, with 12 bases sitting between them. CDR3: CASSQSPVQNTEAFF. CDR3 coding DNA: TGCGCCAGCAGCCAGTCCCCAGTCCAGAACACTGAAGCTTTCTTT.

The chain recombines TRBV9 with TRBJ2-6; 12 bases align to TRBD1. Unmatched junction bases numbered 5, after V lost 4 bases and J lost 0 bases. CDR3 size: 18 residues. Germline CDR1 is SGDLS and CDR2 is YYNGEE. Here the CDR3 DNA reads TGTGCCAGCAGCCCGGGGACAGGGGGCTTCTCTGGGGCCAACGTCCTGACTTTC. Translated: CASSPGTGGFSGANVLTF.

The V gene is TRBV6-5, the J gene TRBJ1-1; a possible D gene is TRBD1 (5 bases). Germline loops: CDR1 MNHEY, CDR2 SVGAGI. This CDR3 is built from 14 residues. V gave up 6 bases and J gave up 4 bases, with 15 bases separating them. The CDR3 region has the DNA TGTGCCAGCAGCGGTTTAAGGGGACCCACTGAAGCTTTCTTT. It yields the protein CASSGLRGPTEAFF.